This T cell receptor beta chain originates from a study of cytomegalovirus exposure and HLA in healthy donors. Study results and caveats: Most observed TCR sequences were rare, whereas some public TCRs were detected in many donors. One later analysis, an examination of the 120 validation repertoires, found that first-cohort TCR clusters tended to co-occur in them. Associated with cytomegalovirus, according to the listing, were approximately 160 TCR beta chains.

Trimming pared 3 bases from V and 9 bases from J, leaving 12 bases between. This CDR3 is built from 14 residues. CDR1 and CDR2 (germline): ENHRY, SYGVKD. The table came from immunoSEQ multiplex PCR; TCRdb's copy has only in-frame clones and leaves some out. The sample has over 200,000 clones; almost 90% are singletons. The donors were part of the validation cohort, which consisted of over a hundred subjects and was separate from the first cohort of 600 to 850 subjects. A remark on this clone: Its antigen is unknown.

This sequence joins TRBV10-3 and TRBJ1-6; tentative D call: TRBD1 (5 bases). The sequencing input was PBMCs. The origin of this receptor is a woman younger than 30 in good health and CMV-seronegative. This chain's CDR3 is CAISDQGSGSPLHF. The DNA for the CDR3 is TGTGCCATCAGTGACCAGGGATCTGGTTCACCCCTCCACTTT.